This TCR beta chain was captured in a study of molecular identifiers for immune sequencing clone quantification. CDR3 length equals 17 residues. V was trimmed by 6 bases and J by 0 bases, leaving 20 bases between them. Germline CDR1 MRHNA, CDR2 SNTAGT. Using its own MiXCR run on the PCR reads, TCRdb lists one record per CDR3 protein. The sample shows 250,000 to 400,000 distinct CDR3 sequences, about 21% of them seen only once. This rearrangement joins TRBV6-4 to TRBJ1-1; a possible D gene is TRBD1 (6 bases). Sequenced sample: naive CD8+ T cells from blood, with Jurkat cell RNA spiked in. Specified subset: FACS-sorted CD8+CD4-CCR7+CD45RA+ naive T cells. The clonotype was recovered from a human donor in good health. Some libraries in this study had Jurkat cell RNA spiked in. The CDR3: CASRDREGGSMNTEAFF. The CDR3 DNA sequence: TGTGCCAGCAGAGACCGCGAGGGGGGCTCTATGAACACTGAAGCTTTCTTT.